This T cell receptor (beta chain) was profiled in a study of blood T cell repertoires in COVID-19 (dated by TCRdb to between 2020 and 2021). Background for the entire study: The collaborator samples originated in the United States, Italy and Spain and spanned the acute and convalescent phases of COVID-19. Samples were obtained from the ongoing ImmuneRACE study (first 160 participants) and from about 1,300 subjects provided by 6 global collaborators. The prospective study material was composed of cDNA or gDNA derived from T cells, B-cell-depleted T cells, or PBMCs. Deeply sampled blood TCRbeta repertoires from subjects exposed to, actively infected with, or recovered from COVID-19 were included in the dataset. The repertoires were released in a freely available public database intended as a resource for research on the immune response to SARS-CoV-2. Where available, HLA class I and class II types were taken from metadata supplied by the sample provider and were not determined by assay-based typing. A de-identified subject ID, COVID-19 status, age in years and sex were almost always included in the sample metadata. The investigation overall reported the following: The quantity of clinical and demographic metadata differed by source and by participant and was supplied without curation.

Worth noting for this clone: Its antigen is currently not known. There are no base qualities to consult, and no much larger clone falls within one base.

The collaborating institutions used their own protocols to collect whole blood in K2EDTA tubes. For TCRbeta analysis, collaborator samples were shipped as frozen whole blood, as isolated PBMCs, or as DNA extracted from either sample type. The immunoSEQ Assay, a bias-controlled multiplex PCR, was used to amplify TCRbeta CDR3 regions from genomic DNA. Per the source publication's procedure: Within the assay, amplification of reference gene primers was used to estimate how many nucleated cells each sample contained. To quantify the absolute abundance of each unique TCRbeta CDR3 rearrangement, sequence reads were collapsed and filtered. For each sample, productive Simpson clonality was calculated as the square root of Simpson's diversity index over productive rearrangements. The table was pulled from immuneACCESS by TCRdb, which kept in-frame rearrangements only. Such tables lose some clones; where checked, under half of the loss comes from unresolved V genes, and the rest has no known cause. V, J and clone size were drawn from that table, and D and trimming were deduced from the DNA. This sample gives about 120,000 clones in total; about 79% of them show up just once. The ten largest clones add up to approximately 2.4% of the sample.

Counted from cysteine to phenylalanine, this CDR3 has 15 amino acids. Only CDR3 DNA remains: 45 bases, in frame from the first base. CDR1 and CDR2 were assigned from the germline V gene (reference sequence) as LNHDA and SQIVND. V is reduced by 5 bases and J by 1 base, leaving a spacing of 12 bases between them. Sample: peripheral blood. The receptor chain draws on TRBV19 and TRBJ1-5; TRBD1 is a possible D gene, resting on 6 matching bases. This clonotype was sampled from a man in his 70s with acute or convalescent COVID-19. The CDR3 sequence is CASSRARGSNQPQHF. The sequenced DNA: TGTGCCAGTAGTCGCGCCAGGGGAAGCAATCAGCCCCAGCATTTT.